This T cell receptor (beta chain) emerged from a study of cytomegalovirus exposure and HLA in healthy donors. Study details: Early on, a data release was issued that held about 85 million unique TCRs from HLA-typed donors. Study-level points and caveats: Judged likely to be a sequencing artifact was a cluster of highly shared sequence variants. 150 or so TCR beta chains were listed as cytomegalovirus-associated. TCR beta chains associated with HLA were, in a later analysis, more clonally expanded than equally common others.

Germline V gene sequence: CDR1 SQVTM, CDR2 ANQGSEA. The CDR3 extends over 15 amino acids. The trim removed 4 bases at V and 3 bases at J, leaving 7 bases unmatched. The PCR had 60 Vbeta and 13 Jbeta primers. Profiling relied on immunoSEQ multiplex PCR, and the TCRdb table lists in-frame clones only, not all of them. The sample yields 60,000 to 95,000 clones, about 79% seen once. Concerning this clone itself: Its cognate antigen is unknown.

The sequenced sample was PBMCs. The clonotype comes from a man aged 70 or older in good health and CMV-seropositive. The chain combines TRBV29-1 with TRBJ1-4, with TRBD1 matching over 8 bases. The CDR3 bases are TGCAGCGTTGTTTTGACAGGGGACTCTAATGAAAAACTGTTTTTT. It specifies CSVVLTGDSNEKLFF.